Below are 10 T cell receptor beta chains sequenced from a single sample in a study of PD-1 blockade in mismatch repair-deficient tumors. Repertoires were generated with immunoSEQ multiplex PCR, while TCRdb's copy carries only in-frame clones and drops some. The top ten hold approximately 13% of the sample, which has 130,000 or so clones, about 85% seen once. The sample was peripheral blood, taken 44 weeks after starting pembrolizumab. Receptors were obtained from an adult with mismatch repair-deficient cancer.

The chain recombines TRBV27 with TRBJ2-7; D is undetermined. V was shortened by 0 bases and J by 6 bases, with 3 bases between the two germline ends. CDR1 and CDR2 (germline): MNHEY, SMNVEV (reference sequence). This CDR3 has 11 amino acids. The CDR3 DNA sequence: TGTGCCAGCAGTTTATCCCCCGAGCAGTACTTC. It is translated as CASSLSPEQYF.

The chain has TRBV29-1 and TRBJ2-1; no definite D call. V was clipped by 1 base and J by 0 bases, with 13 bases between them. Germline assignment: CDR1 SQVTM and CDR2 ANQGSEA. The CDR3 is 16 residues long. CDR3 in DNA: TGCAGCGTTGAAGCCTCTAGGCAGAGCTCCTACAATGAGCAGTTCTTC. Translation gives CSVEASRQSSYNEQFF.

The table lists this clone with a count of one. The chain combines TRBV29-1 with TRBJ2-2; D is perhaps TRBD2 (6 bases). Per germline, CDR1 SQVTM and CDR2 ANQGSEA. Deletions cut 4 bases from V and 3 bases from J, with 12 bases between. The length of the CDR3 is 14 residues. The CDR3 sequence: CSVGTREYTGELFF. CDR3 nucleotide sequence: TGCAGCGTTGGTACGCGGGAATACACCGGGGAGCTGTTTTTT.

The V and J genes are TRBV5-1 and TRBJ1-1; D perhaps matches TRBD1 (6 bases). Germline assignment: CDR1 SGHRS and CDR2 YFSETQ. The CDR3 extends over 13 amino acids. The V gene lost 3 bases and the J gene lost 7 bases, with 13 bases spanning the gap. The CDR3 loop reads CASSYLDSGEAFF. As DNA, the CDR3 is TGCGCCAGCAGCTACCTGGACAGCGGTGAAGCTTTCTTT. The complete variable domain, with remaining parts taken from reference TRBV5-1 and TRBJ1-1, reads KAGVTQTPRYLIKTRGQQVTLSCSPISGHRSVSWYQQTPGQGLQFLFEYFSETQRNKGNFPGRFSGRQFSNSRSEMNVSTLELGDSALYLCASSYLDSGEAFFGQGTRLTVV.

This clone appeared once. The rearrangement joins TRBV5-4 to TRBJ2-5; 8 positions agree with TRBD2. The J segment lost 2 bases and the V segment lost 4 bases, leaving 7 bases of the junction unmatched. The CDR3 spans 15 residues. The V gene's germline CDR1 is SGHNT and CDR2 YYREEE (reference sequence). CDR3 in amino acids: CASSLPGLVQETQYF. Here the CDR3 DNA reads TGTGCCAGCAGCCTCCCGGGACTAGTTCAAGAGACCCAGTACTTC.

The J gene is TRBJ2-4, the V gene TRBV6-1; no reliable D call. Germline CDR1 and CDR2: MNHNS and SASEGT. V gave up 4 bases and J gave up 0 bases, with 10 bases separating them. The CDR3 loop spans 15 amino acids. The CDR3 region is CASSVLVLAKNIQYF. DNA of the CDR3: TGTGCCAGCAGTGTTCTGGTATTAGCCAAAAACATTCAGTACTTC.

The rearrangement uses TRBV29-1 and TRBJ1-1; D is ambiguous. V was shortened by 8 bases and J by 8 bases, with 18 bases between the two germline ends. Per the germline V gene, CDR1 is SQVTM and CDR2 is ANQGSEA. The CDR3 sequence is 12 residues long. This CDR3 is CSYTGGSPEAFF. DNA of the CDR3: TGCAGCTATACGGGAGGCAGCCCCGAAGCTTTCTTT. The whole variable domain, remainder taken from reference TRBV29-1 and TRBJ1-1, is SAVISQKPSRDICQRGTSLTIQCQVDSQVTMMFWYRQQPGQSLTLIATANQGSEATYESGFVIDKFPISRPNLTFSTLTVSNMSPEDSSIYLCSYTGGSPEAFFGQGTRLTVV.

V is TRBV6-5 and J is TRBJ2-6; no definite D call. V was shortened by 6 bases and J by 0 bases, with 6 bases between the two germline ends. The CDR3 contains 14 residues. Per the germline V gene, CDR1 is MNHEY and CDR2 is SVGAGI. The CDR3: CASSTPSGANVLTF. The CDR3, as DNA: TGTGCCAGCAGCACCCCCTCTGGGGCCAACGTCCTGACTTTC.

J is TRBJ2-7 and V is TRBV4-2, with D perhaps TRBD2 (6 bases). Trimming took off 0 bases at V and 6 bases at J, with 9 bases between the two ends. Germline values: CDR1 LGHNA, CDR2 YNFKEQ. The CDR3 loop spans 13 amino acids. For the CDR3, the DNA is TGTGCCAGCAGCCAAGATAGCGGAAGCGAGCAGTACTTC. It yields the protein CASSQDSGSEQYF.

The J gene is TRBJ2-5, the V gene TRBV29-1; TRBD1 might be the D (6 bases). Germline V gene lookup returns CDR1 SQVTM and CDR2 ANQGSEA. Trimming stripped 3 bases from V and 5 bases from J, with 10 bases between. The CDR3 spans 12 residues. The CDR3 DNA sequence: TGCAGCGTTGACTCCAGGGGTGAGACCCAGTACTTC. It encodes CSVDSRGETQYF.